Below, 23 T cell receptor beta chains from the same sample are listed, as sequenced in a study of blood T cell repertoires in COVID-19. Sequencing used immunoSEQ multiplex PCR; TCRdb keeps in-frame clones, though not all of them. The sample contains 150,000 or so clones, about 86% of which appear only once. Sequencing used peripheral blood. The source is a man younger than 35 with acute or convalescent COVID-19.

The genes are TRBV5-6 and TRBJ1-1; no clear D. V was trimmed by 6 bases and J by 1 base, leaving 16 bases between them. Germline assignment: CDR1 SGHDT and CDR2 YYEEEE. The CDR3 runs to 15 residues. CDR3 region: CASTREGEGNTEAFF. In DNA, the CDR3 is TGTGCCAGCACCCGGGAAGGCGAGGGGAACACTGAAGCTTTCTTT.

J is TRBJ2-7 and V is TRBV30; 8 bases fit TRBD1. The V segment lost 5 bases and the J segment 3 bases; nucleotides outside the gene matches: 0. The CDR3 runs to 11 residues. Germline V gene data show CDR1 as GTSNPN and CDR2 as SVGIG (reference sequence). Here the CDR3 DNA reads TGTGCCTGGGGACAGGGCTACGAGCAGTACGTC. Protein product: CAWGQGYEQYV.

The V gene is TRBV6-5, the J gene TRBJ2-2; D is perhaps TRBD2 (7 bases). V dropped 2 bases and J dropped 4 bases, with 11 bases sitting between them. Germline lookup yields CDR1 MNHEY and CDR2 SVGAGI. The CDR3 has 15 residues. This CDR3 reads CASSYGGAPTGELFF. CDR3 in DNA: TGTGCCAGCAGTTACGGGGGGGCCCCCACCGGGGAGCTGTTTTTT.

CDR3 protein: CATSDPRDRTYEQYF. The CDR3 DNA is TGTGCCACCAGTGATCCTCGGGACAGAACCTACGAGCAGTACTTC. V is TRBV24-1 and J is TRBJ2-7; TRBD1 matches at 7 bases. CDR1 is KGHDR, CDR2 SFDVKD, per germline. V gave up 3 bases and J gave up 2 bases; unmatched junction bases: 6. The CDR3 runs to 15 residues.

This clone was observed once. The chain joins TRBV19 to TRBJ2-2; perhaps TRBD2 as D (6 bases). Germline V gene data show CDR1 as LNHDA and CDR2 as SQIVND (reference sequence). Trimming stripped 3 bases from V and 7 bases from J, with 15 bases between. There are 15 residues in the CDR3. CDR3 bases: TGTGCCAGTAGTATGGCTCCCGGGGGAGGCGGGGAGCTGTTTTTT. Translation: CASSMAPGGGGELFF.

This clone was counted a single time. V and J are TRBV5-6 and TRBJ2-7; D is possibly TRBD2 (5 bases). CDR1 SGHDT and CDR2 YYEEEE come from the germline V gene. The germline V and J ends were trimmed by 3 bases and 3 bases, with 10 bases remaining between them. The CDR3 runs 13 residues. This chain's CDR3 is CASSSLAFYEQYV. For the CDR3, the DNA is TGTGCCAGCAGCTCCCTAGCCTTCTACGAGCAGTACGTC.

The chain uses TRBV5-4 and TRBJ1-5, with 8 bases that match TRBD1. Per germline, CDR1 SGHNT and CDR2 YYREEE (reference sequence). The V segment lost 1 base and the J segment 2 bases; nucleotides outside the gene matches: 2. This CDR3 has 15 residues. As DNA, the CDR3 is TGTGCCAGCAGCTTGTGGGGACAGGGCAATCAGCCCCAGCATTTT. Translating it yields CASSLWGQGNQPQHF.

The chain joins TRBV25-1 to TRBJ1-2, with 8 bases that match TRBD1. V lost 1 base to trimming and J lost 2 bases; unmatched junction nucleotides: 9. Germline lookup yields CDR1 MGHDK and CDR2 SYGVNS. CDR3 size: 17 residues. This chain's CDR3 is CASSESPRQGTNYGYTF. The CDR3 DNA reads TGTGCCAGCAGTGAATCCCCCCGACAGGGGACAAACTATGGCTACACCTTC.

In its sample, this clone was seen once. V gene TRBV2 combines with J gene TRBJ2-3, with a possible D match to TRBD1 (5 bases). The CDR3 has 12 amino acids. V lost 4 bases, J lost 6 bases, and 8 bases lay in between. CDR1 SNHLY and CDR2 FYNNEI come from the germline V gene. The CDR3 is CASSAGYDTQYF. The CDR3 DNA sequence: TGTGCCAGCAGTGCAGGGTACGATACGCAGTATTTT.

J is TRBJ2-7 and V is TRBV7-9; 10 nucleotides align to TRBD1. After removal of 5 bases from V and 3 bases from J, the junction contained 4 bases not matched to a gene. Germline V gene lookup returns CDR1 SEHNR and CDR2 FQNEAQ (reference sequence). This CDR3 region has 14 residues. The DNA for the CDR3 is TGTGCCAGCAGCACAGGGGACAGGGGCTACGAGCAGTACTTC. Residues: CASSTGDRGYEQYF.

This rearrangement joins TRBV30 to TRBJ1-2; TRBD1 aligns across 12 bases. Germline CDR1 GTSNPN, CDR2 SVGIG (reference sequence). The trim removed 8 bases at V and 4 bases at J, leaving 8 bases unmatched. There are 14 residues in the CDR3. The CDR3, as DNA: TGTGCCACGGGGACAGGGGGCCTCGGCTATGGCTACACCTTC. This translates into CATGTGGLGYGYTF.

This clone was observed a few times. This chain links TRBV4-1 with TRBJ1-4; the D is unclear. V gave up 4 bases and J gave up 0 bases, with 9 bases separating them. This CDR3 contains 15 residues. Germline CDR1 reads MGHRA; CDR2 reads YSYEKL. The CDR3 region is CASSLLYATNEKLFF. CDR3 sequence (DNA): TGCGCCAGCAGCCTCCTGTATGCAACTAATGAAAAACTGTTTTTT.

For the CDR3, the DNA is TGTGCCAGCAGCTTACGCAGGGATCAGCCCCAGCATTTT. It encodes CASSLRRDQPQHF. V and J are TRBV7-6 and TRBJ1-5; D is perhaps TRBD1 (5 bases). This CDR3 region has 13 residues. Germline V gene lookup returns CDR1 SGHVS and CDR2 FNYEAQ. V lost 2 bases, J lost 5 bases, and 7 bases lay in between.

The chain has TRBV6-1 and TRBJ1-2; D gene uncertain. Trimming shortened V by 3 bases and J by 5 bases, and 22 bases separated the two germline ends. The CDR3 runs to 17 residues. The germline CDR1 and CDR2 sequences are MNHNS and SASEGT. This chain's CDR3 is CASSDYSAVSKTYGYTF. For the CDR3, the DNA is TGTGCCAGCAGTGATTATTCGGCAGTATCTAAGACTTATGGCTACACCTTC.

The CDR3 protein is CAGLELGGGNTIYF. The CDR3 region has the DNA TGTGCCGGGCTGGAGTTGGGGGGTGGAAACACCATATATTTT. The J gene is TRBJ1-3, the V gene TRBV30; D perhaps matches TRBD1 (5 bases). Trimming pared 8 bases from V and 3 bases from J, leaving 17 bases between. Germline CDR1 is GTSNPN and CDR2 is SVGIG (reference sequence). This CDR3 is built from 14 residues.

The chain uses TRBV6-1 and TRBJ2-5; D perhaps matches TRBD1 (6 bases). The CDR3 length is 12 residues. V was trimmed by 6 bases and J by 5 bases, leaving 10 bases between them. Germline assignment: CDR1 MNHNS and CDR2 SASEGT. The CDR3 DNA follows: TGTGCCAGCAGGAACAGGGTTGAGACCCAGTACTTC. This translates into CASRNRVETQYF.

The chain couples TRBV9 to TRBJ2-3; D not certain. Germline V CDR1 and CDR2: SGDLS, YYNGEE. V lost 3 bases and J 0 bases, leaving 14 bases between the germline ends. There are 16 residues in the CDR3. CDR3 region: CASSEVTAPSTDTQYF. The CDR3 DNA reads as TGTGCCAGCAGCGAGGTAACAGCACCTAGCACAGATACGCAGTATTTT.

This rearrangement joins TRBV24-1 to TRBJ2-5, with D perhaps matching TRBD1 (6 bases). Per germline, CDR1 KGHDR and CDR2 SFDVKD. Deletions cut 1 base from V and 5 bases from J, with 16 bases between. The CDR3 has 16 residues. CDR3 coding DNA: TGTGCCACCAGTGATTTTAATTCAGGGGCGCGGGAGACCCAGTACTTC. It encodes CATSDFNSGARETQYF.

The chain recombines TRBV3-1 (or the pseudogene TRBV3-2) with TRBJ2-7; 11 bases are a match to TRBD2. Germline CDR1 reads LGHDT; CDR2 reads YNNKEL (reference sequence). There are 14 residues in the CDR3. J was trimmed by 2 bases and V by 5 bases; bases with no gene match: 2. CDR3 nucleotides: TGTGCCAGCAGCATGGGACTAGCGGCCTACGAGCAGTACTTC. This gives the protein CASSMGLAAYEQYF.

This clone showed up just once. The V call is TRBV6-5, the J call TRBJ1-3, with unresolved D. V lost 0 bases to trimming and J lost 4 bases, with 7 bases between them. From germline, CDR1 is MNHEY and CDR2 SVGAGI. This CDR3 spans 14 amino acids. The CDR3 DNA is TGTGCCAGCAGTTACTCGAGATTCGGAAACACCATATATTTT. It encodes CASSYSRFGNTIYF.

The chain employs TRBV2 and TRBJ1-5; no firm D call. Trimming cost V 8 bases and J 4 bases, with 15 bases left between them. This CDR3 is 14 amino acids long. Germline V lookup: CDR1 SNHLY, CDR2 FYNNEI. For the CDR3, the DNA is TGTGCCAGCTCAAAGATGACGGAGAATCAGCCCCAGCATTTT. Translating it yields CASSKMTENQPQHF.

Regarding this clone: Other DNA sequences within the sample encode an identical CDR3. The chain couples TRBV5-1 to TRBJ1-3, with TRBD1 as a possible D gene (5 bases). The CDR3 sequence is 15 residues long. From germline, CDR1 is SGHRS and CDR2 YFSETQ. V was cut by 0 bases and J by 0 bases, with 7 bases left in between. In DNA form, the CDR3 reads TGCGCCAGCAGCTTGGACAGGAACTCTGGAAACACCATATATTTT. Translation: CASSLDRNSGNTIYF.

The chain has TRBV6-1 and TRBJ1-6; D is uncertain. This CDR3 has 16 residues. Deletions cut 4 bases from V and 0 bases from J, with 10 bases between. CDR1 is MNHNS, CDR2 SASEGT, per germline. DNA of the CDR3: TGTGCCAGCAGTGGACGTGGGAGCTCCTATAATTCACCCCTCCACTTT. Its protein is CASSGRGSSYNSPLHF.